This T cell receptor beta chain emerged from a study of OX40 agonist ivuxolimab in advanced cancers. Study at large: A diagnosis of hepatocellular carcinoma, melanoma, renal cell or head and neck cancer was present in dose-escalation patients. Study-level results: Not determined was the antigen specificity of the expanded peripheral T cells. On average, CD8+ T cells had more expanded clones than CD4+.

Patients had blood sampled at baseline and again on cycle 4 day 1 and cycle 7 day 1. As regards this clone: Its antigen remains unknown.

Generated by immunoSEQ multiplex PCR, the TCRdb table keeps only in-frame clones and is missing some. The sample has approximately 76,000 clones, approximately 91% seen once. Germline CDR1 ENHRY, CDR2 SYGVKD. V shed 3 bases, J shed 0 bases, and the junction held 5 bases outside the gene matches. The CDR3 spans 17 residues. V and J are TRBV10-3 and TRBJ2-1, with 10 bases identical to TRBD2. The sequence was obtained from an adult with an advanced solid tumor such as melanoma, head and neck, liver or kidney cancer. Sequences were derived from CD4+ or CD8+ T cells sorted from blood, sampled in a trial of the OX40 agonist ivuxolimab. This CDR3 is CAISERSGGSSYNEQFF. The CDR3 DNA is TGTGCCATCAGTGAACGTAGCGGGGGGAGCTCCTACAATGAGCAGTTCTTC.